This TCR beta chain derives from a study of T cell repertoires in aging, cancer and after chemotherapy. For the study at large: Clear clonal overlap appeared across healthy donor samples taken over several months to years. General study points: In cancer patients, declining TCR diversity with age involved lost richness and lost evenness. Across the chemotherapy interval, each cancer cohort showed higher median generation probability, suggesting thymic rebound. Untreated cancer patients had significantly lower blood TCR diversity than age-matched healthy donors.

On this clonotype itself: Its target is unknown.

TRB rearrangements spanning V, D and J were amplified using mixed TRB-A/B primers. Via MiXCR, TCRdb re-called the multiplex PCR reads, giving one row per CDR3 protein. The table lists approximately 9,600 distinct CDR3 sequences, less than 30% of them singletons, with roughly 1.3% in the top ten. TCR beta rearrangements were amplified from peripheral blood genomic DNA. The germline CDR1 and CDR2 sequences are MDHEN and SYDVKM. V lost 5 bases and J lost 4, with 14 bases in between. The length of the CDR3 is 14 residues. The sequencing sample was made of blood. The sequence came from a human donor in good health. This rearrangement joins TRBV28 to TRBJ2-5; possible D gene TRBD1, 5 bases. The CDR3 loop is CASSKTGGLETQYF. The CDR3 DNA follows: TGTGCCAGCAGTAAAACAGGTGGTCTAGAGACCCAGTACTTC.